The 3 T cell receptor beta chains in this list originate from one sample, sequenced in a study of blood T cells in healthy people across ages. PCR was performed a second time for roughly 7 to 11 cycles using a sample-barcoded 5' primer and a J-beta primer mix. MiXCR, run by TCRdb on the 5' RACE reads, gives a single entry per CDR3 protein. The data contain about 930,000 distinct CDR3 sequences, under 35% of them singletons. These data were likewise used in another study, on T cells of mothers and their children.

What was sequenced was blood. These receptors were obtained from a woman in her thirties or forties in good health.

This clonotype was seen more than once but under ten times. The chain carries TRBV29-1 and TRBJ2-1; possible D gene TRBD2, 6 bases. Germline-derived CDR1 and CDR2 are SQVTM and ANQGSEA. This CDR3 spans 12 amino acids. Trimming took off 5 bases at V and 13 bases at J, with 18 bases between the two ends. CDR3 coding DNA: TGCAGCGTTAATTCGGGGGTGGGGACCCAGTTCTTC. This sequence encodes CSVNSGVGTQFF.

In its sample, this clonotype was seen a few times. This rearrangement joins TRBV27 to TRBJ1-5; D not resolved. There are 14 residues in the CDR3. The ends were cut back, 3 bases at V and 6 bases at J, with 12 bases in the middle. Germline V gene sequence: CDR1 MNHEY, CDR2 SMNVEV (reference sequence). CDR3 protein: CASSFSGSGQPQHF. The CDR3 DNA reads TGTGCCAGCAGTTTTTCGGGTTCGGGTCAGCCCCAGCATTTT.

This clonotype was seen at least ten times. V and J are TRBV12-3 or TRBV12-4 and TRBJ2-7; D unresolved. The V and J ends lost 6 bases and 4 bases respectively, with 16 bases between them. The CDR3 contains 14 residues. The DNA for the CDR3 is TGTGCCAGCAGCACGGTCCTACTCAGGTACGAGCAGTACTTC. It codes for CASSTVLLRYEQYF.